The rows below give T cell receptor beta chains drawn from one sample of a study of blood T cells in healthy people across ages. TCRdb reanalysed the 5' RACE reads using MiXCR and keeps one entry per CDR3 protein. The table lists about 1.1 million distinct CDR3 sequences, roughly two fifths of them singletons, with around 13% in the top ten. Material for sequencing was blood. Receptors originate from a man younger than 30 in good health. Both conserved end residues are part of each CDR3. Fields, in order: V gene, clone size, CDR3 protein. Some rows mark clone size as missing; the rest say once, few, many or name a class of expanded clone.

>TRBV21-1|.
CASSKKQREAYSNQPQHF
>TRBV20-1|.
CSAGGLIYNEQFF
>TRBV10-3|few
CAIKGLYTDTQYF
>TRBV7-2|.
CASSLLLAGADTQYF
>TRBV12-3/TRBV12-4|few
CASTKDSYEQYF
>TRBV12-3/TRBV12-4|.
CASSLTGRALYNEQFF
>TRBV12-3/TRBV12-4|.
CASSETSGSYNEQYF
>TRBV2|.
CASNGQTSNEKLFF
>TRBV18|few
CASSPLPGVDYGYTF
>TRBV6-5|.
CASRSGTMNTGELFF
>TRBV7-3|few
CASSPWSSRASYNEQFF
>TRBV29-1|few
CSVEWGHGYTF
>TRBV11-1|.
CASSLSRGRRYEQYF
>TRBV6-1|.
CASSDYRHINVELFF
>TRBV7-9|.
CASSLSSQGSNRGSYNEQFF
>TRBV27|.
CASSFAAAENQPQHF
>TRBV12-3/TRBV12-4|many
CASSLLSGQTDEQFF
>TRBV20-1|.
CSASNGEAFF
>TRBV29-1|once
CSVLGDREAYEQYF
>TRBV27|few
CASSPTGTGGREKLFF
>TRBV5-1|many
CASSLDTNEQFF
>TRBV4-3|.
CASSQENNQPQHF
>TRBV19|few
CASSTTGAETDTQYF
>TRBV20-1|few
CSARSGYNEQYF
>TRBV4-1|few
CASSIRDRGVEKLFF
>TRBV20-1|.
CSARLGGWTEAFF
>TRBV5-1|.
CASSLGFGHGETDTQYF
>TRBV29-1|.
CSVDGTGVGNEQFF
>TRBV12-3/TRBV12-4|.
CASSLGIEAFF
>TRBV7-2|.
CASSFHRGSYNEKFF
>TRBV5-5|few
CASSLAASGTEAFF
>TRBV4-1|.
CASSQGGPAAQNYGYTF
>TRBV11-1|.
CASSLDSRDSPLHF
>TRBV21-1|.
CASSPITGTPSYEQFF
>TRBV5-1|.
CASGYRGQSTDTQYF
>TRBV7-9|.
CASTVPGQGTDTQYF
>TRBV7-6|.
CASSLGRQVGYGYTF
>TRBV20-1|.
CSARPNSGNTIYF
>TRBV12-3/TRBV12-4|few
CASSFGIEGLSEQYF
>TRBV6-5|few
CASSRDGRGTEAFF
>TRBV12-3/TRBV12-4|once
CAGSGTGGSYGYTF
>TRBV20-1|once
CSAPVGLDTEAFF
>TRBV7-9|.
CASSLDGHSNEKLFF
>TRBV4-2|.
CASSHKGSGGSPGELFF
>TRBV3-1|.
CASSQDHSGVYNEQFF
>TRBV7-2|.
CASSSERLGQGLYF
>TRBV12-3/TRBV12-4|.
CASKEPGLQNTQYF
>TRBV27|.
CASRSPGGRADTQYF
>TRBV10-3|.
CAISEPEWGDTQYF
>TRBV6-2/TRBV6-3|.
CASSSATGGNEQYF
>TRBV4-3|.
CASSQDRGNSEAFF
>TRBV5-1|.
CASSLLGEELFF
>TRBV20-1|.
CSARDRTGHYGYTF
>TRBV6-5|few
CASSYSSSASTDTQYF
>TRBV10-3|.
CAVPTGTYEQYF
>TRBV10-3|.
CAIMGDGYTF
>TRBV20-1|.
CSARDTTGVSEQFF